The T cell receptor (beta chain) under discussion was sequenced for a study of control samples from healthy donors and cancer patients. This CDR3 spans 13 amino acids. Between the trimmed V and J ends, which lost 3 bases and 1 base, there was a span of 5 bases. The germline V gene has CDR1 MDHEN and CDR2 SYDVKM. Using immunoSEQ multiplex PCR, the repertoire was profiled, and TCRdb retains in-frame clones only, with some absent. The table includes 150,000 to 200,000 clones, 80% to 90% detected once. For this clone: Within the sample, other DNA sequences also encode this same CDR3.

The chain couples TRBV28 to TRBJ2-3; no reliable D call. The origin of this receptor is a man between 18 and 35 years old in good health. Sequencing was carried out using blood. The CDR3 nucleotides read TGTGCCAGCAGTTTTGGGGGCACAGATACGCAGTATTTT. Protein product: CASSFGGTDTQYF.